Described below is a single TCR beta chain sequence and its context. Recovered Cohort 3 donors showed two negative PCRs, clearance, or symptom resolution. As originally analysed: Estimates of nucleated cell counts were drawn from the amplification of reference gene primers. Clones were sequenced by immunoSEQ multiplex PCR, and TCRdb holds only the in-frame ones, with some missing. The V and J calls and clone size were taken over from that table, and D and trimming were inferred from the DNA. The repertoire holds about 240,000 clones, with roughly 89% as singletons. This specimen belongs to a study of blood T cell repertoires in COVID-19. Study-level background: Sites in the United States, Italy and Spain provided acute and convalescent COVID-19 samples. The cDNA or gDNA used as material had been derived from T cells, B-cell-depleted T cells, or PBMCs.

V was pared by 2 bases and J by 7 bases, with 12 bases between. Germline V gene sequence: CDR1 SGHTA, CDR2 FQGTGA. The CDR3 is 15 residues long. Source material: PBMCs or T cells enriched from blood (not recorded which). J is TRBJ1-6 and V is TRBV7-3; D remains ambiguous. The source of this sequence is a young woman who had recovered from COVID-19. CDR3 loop: CASSLYHSQNSPLHF. CDR3 DNA sequence: TGTGCCAGCAGCTTATACCACAGCCAGAATTCACCCCTCCACTTT.